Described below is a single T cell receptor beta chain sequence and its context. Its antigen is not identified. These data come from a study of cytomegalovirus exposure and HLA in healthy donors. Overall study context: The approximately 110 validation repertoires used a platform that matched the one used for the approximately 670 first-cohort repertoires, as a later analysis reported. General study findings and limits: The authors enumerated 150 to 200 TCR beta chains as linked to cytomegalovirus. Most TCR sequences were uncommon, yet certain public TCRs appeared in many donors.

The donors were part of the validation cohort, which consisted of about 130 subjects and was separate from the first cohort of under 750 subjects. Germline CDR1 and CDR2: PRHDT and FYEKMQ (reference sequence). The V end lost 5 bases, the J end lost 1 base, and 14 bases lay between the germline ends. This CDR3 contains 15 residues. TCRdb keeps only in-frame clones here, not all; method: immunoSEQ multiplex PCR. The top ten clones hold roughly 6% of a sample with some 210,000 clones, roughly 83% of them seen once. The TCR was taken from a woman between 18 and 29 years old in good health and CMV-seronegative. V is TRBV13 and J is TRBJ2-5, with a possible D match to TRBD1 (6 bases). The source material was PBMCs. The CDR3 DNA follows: TGTGCCAGCAGCCCCCCCTACAGGGCCCAAGAGACCCAGTACTTC. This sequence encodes CASSPPYRAQETQYF.